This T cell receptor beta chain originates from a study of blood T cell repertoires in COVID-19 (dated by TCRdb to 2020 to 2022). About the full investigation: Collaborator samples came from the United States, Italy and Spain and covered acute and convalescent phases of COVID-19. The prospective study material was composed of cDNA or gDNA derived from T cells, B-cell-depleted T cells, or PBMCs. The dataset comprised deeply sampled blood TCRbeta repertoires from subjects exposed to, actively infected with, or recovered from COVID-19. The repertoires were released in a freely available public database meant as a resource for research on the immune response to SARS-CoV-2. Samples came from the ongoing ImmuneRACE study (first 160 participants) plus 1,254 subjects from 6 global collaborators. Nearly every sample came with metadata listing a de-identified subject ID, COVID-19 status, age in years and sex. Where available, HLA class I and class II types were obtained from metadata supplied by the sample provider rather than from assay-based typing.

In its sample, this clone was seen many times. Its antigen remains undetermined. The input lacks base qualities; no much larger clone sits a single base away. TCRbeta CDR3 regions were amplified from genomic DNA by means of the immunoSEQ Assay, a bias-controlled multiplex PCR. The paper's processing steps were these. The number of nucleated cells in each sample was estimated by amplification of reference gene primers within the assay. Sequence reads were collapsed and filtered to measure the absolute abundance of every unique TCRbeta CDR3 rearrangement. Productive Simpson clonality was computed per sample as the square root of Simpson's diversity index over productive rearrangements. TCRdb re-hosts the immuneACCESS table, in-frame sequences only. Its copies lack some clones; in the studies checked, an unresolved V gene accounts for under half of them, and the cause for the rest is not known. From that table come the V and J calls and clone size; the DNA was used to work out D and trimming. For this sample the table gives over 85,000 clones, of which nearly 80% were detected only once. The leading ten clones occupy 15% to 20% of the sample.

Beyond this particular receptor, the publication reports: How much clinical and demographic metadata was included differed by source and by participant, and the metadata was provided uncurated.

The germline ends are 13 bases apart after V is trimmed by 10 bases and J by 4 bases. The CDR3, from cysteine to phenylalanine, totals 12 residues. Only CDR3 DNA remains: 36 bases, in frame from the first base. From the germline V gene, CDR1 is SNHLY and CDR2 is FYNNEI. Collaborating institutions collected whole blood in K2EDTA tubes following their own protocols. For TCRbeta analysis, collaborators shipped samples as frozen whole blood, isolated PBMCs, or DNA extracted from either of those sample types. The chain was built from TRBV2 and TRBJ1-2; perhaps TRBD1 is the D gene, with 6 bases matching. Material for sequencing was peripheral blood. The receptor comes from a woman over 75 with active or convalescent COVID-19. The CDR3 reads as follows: CATAGEGYGYTF. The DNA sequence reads TGTGCCACCGCAGGGGAGGGCTATGGCTACACCTTC.